The 22 T cell receptor beta chains reported below all come from one sample, sequenced in a study of blood T cell repertoires in COVID-19. Only in-frame clones appear in the TCRdb table, and some are missing; sequencing was by immunoSEQ multiplex PCR. The sample lists 350,000 to 450,000 clones, 75% to 90% occurring once. Sequenced sample: PBMCs or T cells enriched from blood (not recorded which). The receptor set was obtained from a man aged 30 to 45 who had recovered from COVID-19.

The rearrangement links TRBV28 to TRBJ2-7; 8 bases agree with TRBD1. This CDR3 comprises 14 residues. Trimming took 5 bases from V and 2 from J; bases not matched to a gene: 5. From germline, CDR1 is MDHEN and CDR2 SYDVKM. CDR3 region: CASSPTGVPYEQYF. Written as DNA, the CDR3 is TGTGCCAGCAGTCCGACAGGGGTCCCCTACGAGCAGTACTTC.

The chain joins TRBV5-4 to TRBJ2-3, with TRBD2 matching 9 bases. CDR1 is SGHNT, CDR2 YYREEE, per germline (reference sequence). This CDR3 has 16 amino acids. V shed 4 bases and J 2 bases; nucleotides not matched to a gene: 8. CDR3 amino acids: CASSINSGSTTDTQYF. As DNA, the CDR3 is TGTGCCAGCAGCATAAATAGCGGGAGTACCACAGATACGCAGTATTTT.

V usage is TRBV6-5 and J usage is TRBJ2-4; possible D gene TRBD1, 5 bases. V lost 6 bases and J 6 bases, leaving 15 bases between the germline ends. Germline-derived CDR1 and CDR2 are MNHEY and SVGAGI. The CDR3 covers 14 residues. The CDR3 DNA sequence: TGTGCCAGCAGCGAGGAGAAGGGGATAAACATTCAGTACTTC. This gives the protein CASSEEKGINIQYF.

The V and J genes are TRBV4-1 and TRBJ2-2; TRBD2 matches 13 bases. Germline V gives CDR1 MGHRA, CDR2 YSYEKL. CDR3 length equals 17 residues. J gave up 0 bases and V 6 bases, and 4 bases lay outside the gene matches. CDR3: CASRVGLAGSNTGELFF. The CDR3, as DNA: TGCGCCAGCAGAGTGGGACTAGCGGGATCGAACACCGGGGAGCTGTTTTTT.

Written as DNA, the CDR3 is TGCGCCAGCAGCCTCACAGGGGGCCCTAATGAAAAACTGTTTTTT. This sequence encodes CASSLTGGPNEKLFF. The chain carries TRBV5-1 and TRBJ1-4; 9 nucleotides line up with TRBD1. CDR1 is SGHRS and CDR2 is YFSETQ in the germline V gene. The CDR3 is 15 residues long. Trimming cost V 4 bases and J 3 bases; bases outside gene matches: 4.

The gene calls are TRBV24-1 and TRBJ2-7, with D perhaps TRBD1 (6 bases). V dropped 3 bases and J dropped 0 bases, with 11 bases sitting between them. Looked up from germline, CDR1 is KGHDR and CDR2 is SFDVKD. CDR3 length equals 15 residues. As DNA, the CDR3 is TGTGCCACCAGTGATCCGAGGACAGCCTCCTACGAGCAGTACTTC. Protein sequence: CATSDPRTASYEQYF.

V gene TRBV7-9 combines with J gene TRBJ2-2; 8 bases agree with TRBD1. CDR3 length: 18 residues. The J segment lost 0 bases and the V segment lost 3 bases, leaving 9 bases of the junction unmatched. Germline values: CDR1 SEHNR, CDR2 FQNEAQ (reference sequence). The CDR3 nucleotides are TGTGCCAGCAGCTTCCGGCAGGGGGCGGCCGCGAACACCGGGGAGCTGTTTTTT. The encoded protein is CASSFRQGAAANTGELFF.

The chain links TRBV10-3 to TRBJ1-6, with TRBD1 identical over 8 bases. The V gene end was trimmed by 10 bases and the J gene end by 8 bases; junction bases not matched to a gene: 16. Germline lookup yields CDR1 ENHRY and CDR2 SYGVKD. CDR3 size: 16 residues. The CDR3 DNA reads TGTGCCACCATTAACAGTCCCGGGACAGGAGATTCACCCCTCCACTTT. It codes for CATINSPGTGDSPLHF.

The V call is TRBV10-3, the J call TRBJ1-6; 9 bases are shared with TRBD1. The V gene's germline CDR1 is ENHRY and CDR2 SYGVKD. The ends lost 11 bases at V and 8 bases at J; junction bases unmatched: 4. CDR3 length: 12 amino acids. The CDR3 nucleotides read TGTGCCTCCAGGACAGGGGATTCACCCCTCCACTTT. Protein product: CASRTGDSPLHF.

The chain carries TRBV11-3 and TRBJ2-3; the match to TRBD2 covers 7 bases. The CDR3 consists of 17 residues. V lost 4 bases and J lost 2; bases outside the gene matches: 12. Germline lookup yields CDR1 SGHNT and CDR2 YENEEA. This CDR3 is CASSCTRRERVTDTQYF. CDR3 in DNA: TGTGCCAGCAGCTGCACGCGGCGGGAGAGGGTCACAGATACGCAGTATTTT.

Worth noting for this clone: Other DNA sequences in the sample encode the same CDR3. The CDR3 loop reads CASSPRTGNTEAFF. Here the CDR3 DNA reads TGTGCCAGCAGCCCCCGGACGGGAAACACTGAAGCTTTCTTT. This chain joins TRBV7-2 and TRBJ1-1, with D unresolved. The CDR3 consists of 14 residues. Trimming took 5 bases from V and 2 from J, leaving 12 bases between them. Germline CDR1 and CDR2: SGHTA and FQGNSA.

This clone came up once. The rearrangement links TRBV3-1 (or the pseudogene TRBV3-2) to TRBJ2-1, with 7 bases that match TRBD1. Unmatched junction bases numbered 6, after V lost 0 bases and J lost 10 bases. The CDR3 covers 14 residues. CDR1 LGHDT and CDR2 YNNKEL come from the germline V gene (reference sequence). CDR3 DNA sequence: TGTGCCAGCAGCCAAGAGAGGGGGCCCGGGGAGCAGTTCTTC. It is translated as CASSQERGPGEQFF.

The chain combines TRBV27 with TRBJ2-7, with D possibly TRBD2 on 7 matching bases. V was trimmed by 0 bases and J by 6 bases, leaving 33 bases between them. CDR1 and CDR2 (germline): MNHEY, SMNVEV (reference sequence). This CDR3 spans 21 amino acids. CDR3 nucleotides: TGTGCCAGCAGTTTATCGTTCGGGGGGCGCGAGAAACGAGAAGGTTTGGGCGAGCAGTACTTC. Translating gives CASSLSFGGREKREGLGEQYF.

V and J are TRBV12-3 or TRBV12-4 and TRBJ2-7; D gene unclear. V gave up 3 bases and J gave up 1 base, with 7 bases separating them. The CDR3 consists of 13 residues. This CDR3 reads CASSLELSYEQYF. The CDR3 DNA follows: TGTGCCAGCAGTTTGGAGCTTTCCTACGAGCAGTACTTC.

The rearrangement links TRBV6-1 to TRBJ1-2; 9 bases match TRBD1. V was clipped by 2 bases and J by 10 bases; unmatched bases: 14. Germline lookup yields CDR1 MNHNS and CDR2 SASEGT. The CDR3 length is 16 residues. CDR3 amino acids: CASSEQSWGQGGDYTF. CDR3 nucleotides: TGTGCCAGCAGTGAACAGTCCTGGGGACAGGGTGGGGACTACACCTTC.

This chain joins TRBV19 and TRBJ2-2; perhaps TRBD1 as D (6 bases). The ends were cut back, 10 bases at V and 7 bases at J, with 10 bases in the middle. This CDR3 has 11 amino acids. Germline CDR1 is LNHDA and CDR2 is SQIVND (reference sequence). The chain's CDR3 is CATRGIGELFF. In nucleotides, the CDR3 is TGTGCCACCAGGGGTATCGGGGAGCTGTTTTTT.

The rearrangement joins TRBV4-2 to TRBJ1-1; D may be TRBD1 (5 bases). The V end was cut by 0 bases, the J end by 1 base, with 12 bases between. The CDR3 is 16 residues long. Germline loops: CDR1 LGHNA, CDR2 YNFKEQ. CDR3 in amino acids: CASSQDWGATNTEAFF. CDR3 DNA: TGTGCCAGCAGCCAAGATTGGGGCGCCACGAACACTGAAGCTTTCTTT.

The chain links TRBV7-9 to TRBJ2-5, with a weak D call TRBD1 (6 bases). Germline CDR1 SEHNR, CDR2 FQNEAQ (reference sequence). With 5 bases removed from V and 4 bases from J, the gap between germline ends came to 14 bases. This CDR3 is 14 amino acids long. The CDR3 loop is CASSLDRSIETQYF. CDR3 bases: TGTGCCAGCAGCCTGGACAGATCAATAGAGACCCAGTACTTC. Together with reference TRBV7-9 and TRBJ2-5, the CDR3 gives the full variable domain: DTGVSQNPRHKITKRGQNVTFRCDPISEHNRLYWYRQTLGQGPEFLTYFQNEAQLEKSRLLSDRFSAERPKGSFSTLEIQRTEQGDSAMYLCASSLDRSIETQYFGPGTRLLVL.

The genes are TRBV21-1 and TRBJ1-2; the DNA was not used to check the table's D call, TRBD1. TRBV21-1 is annotated as a pseudogene. The CDR3 consists of 14 residues. The CDR3 DNA follows: TGTGCCAGCAGCCACCGGACAGATAACTATGGCTACACCTTC. Protein product: CASSHRTDNYGYTF.

This clone was seen only once. This chain connects TRBV28 to TRBJ2-2; 12 bases are shared with TRBD2. This CDR3 is 15 amino acids long. Germline lookup yields CDR1 MDHEN and CDR2 SYDVKM. J gave up 4 bases and V 8 bases, and 5 bases lay outside the gene matches. The CDR3 DNA reads TGTGCCAGCGGGGGACTAGCGGGCCCCACCGGGGAGCTGTTTTTT. Protein product: CASGGLAGPTGELFF. Looking up the rest from reference TRBV28 and TRBJ2-2 gives the full variable domain: DVKVTQSSRYLVKRTGEKVFLECVQDMDHENMFWYRQDPGLGLRLIYFSYDVKMKEKGDIPEGYSVSREKKERFSLILESASTNQTSMYLCASGGLAGPTGELFFGEGSRLTVL.

The CDR3 coding sequence is TGTGCCAGCAGCCCGGGACTAGCGGGGACAGATACGCAGTATTTT. Amino acid sequence: CASSPGLAGTDTQYF. The V and J genes are TRBV11-1 and TRBJ2-3; 13 bases align to TRBD2. V dropped 5 bases and J dropped 3; count of bases not matched to a gene: 2. Germline V gene sequence: CDR1 SGHAT, CDR2 FQDESV (reference sequence). The CDR3 totals 15 residues. The complete variable domain, with remaining parts taken from reference TRBV11-1 and TRBJ2-3, reads EAEVAQSPRYKITEKSQAVAFWCDPISGHATLYWYRQILGQGPELLVQFQDESVVDDSQLPKDRFSAERLKGVDSTLKIQPAELGDSAMYLCASSPGLAGTDTQYFGPGTRLTVL.

The rearrangement uses TRBV25-1 and TRBJ2-2; possible D gene TRBD1, 5 bases. Deletions cut 5 bases from V and 4 bases from J, with 14 bases between. This CDR3 contains 15 residues. Germline assignment: CDR1 MGHDK and CDR2 SYGVNS. For the CDR3, the DNA is TGTGCCAGCAGTATCGGCGCAGGGATCACCGGGGAGCTGTTTTTT. Translating gives CASSIGAGITGELFF.